A single sample gave rise to the 30 T cell receptor beta chains below, sequenced in a study of T-cell reconstitution after alpha-beta-depleted transplantation in children. It was with unique molecular identifiers that the TCRbeta library was prepared. One entry per CDR3 protein, called by TCRdb with MiXCR from the PCR reads. The table includes about 600,000 distinct CDR3 sequences, approximately 13% detected once. This specimen consisted of PBMCs, mostly from graft donor cells, obtained 360 days after TCRalphabeta/CD19-depleted stem cell transplant. The receptor set was obtained from a male patient younger than 18 who had a stem cell transplant for acute myeloid leukemia, so the T cells may come from the graft donor.

This clonotype was counted at least ten times. This chain connects TRBV5-1 to TRBJ2-1; D is unclear. The V and J ends lost 2 bases and 10 bases respectively, with 10 bases between them. The CDR3 has 12 amino acids. CDR1 and CDR2 (germline): SGHRS, YFSETQ. CDR3 in DNA: TGCGCCAGCAGCTTATCACTGTGGGAGCAGTTCTTC. It yields the protein CASSLSLWEQFF.

This clonotype was observed a handful of times. The genes are TRBV20-1 and TRBJ2-5; 11 bases line up with TRBD2. There are 15 residues in the CDR3. Germline V gene sequence: CDR1 DFQATT, CDR2 SNEGSKA (reference sequence). V was clipped by 2 bases and J by 2 bases; unmatched bases: 4. CDR3 residues: CSARSASGRQETQYF. In DNA form, the CDR3 reads TGCAGTGCTAGATCTGCTAGCGGGAGGCAAGAGACCCAGTACTTC.

V gene TRBV20-1 combines with J gene TRBJ1-6; D gene unclear. V was shortened by 0 bases and J by 14 bases, with 11 bases between the two germline ends. Germline lookup yields CDR1 DFQATT and CDR2 SNEGSKA (reference sequence). This CDR3 has 12 residues. In DNA, the CDR3 is TGCAGTGCTAGAGACTTGAGCGTATCCCTCCACTTT. Protein product: CSARDLSVSLHF.

The V gene is TRBV11-1, the J gene TRBJ2-1; 9 positions match TRBD2. The CDR3 length is 17 residues. The germline gives CDR1 SGHAT, CDR2 FQDESV (reference sequence). J gave up 2 bases and V 3 bases, and 8 bases lay outside the gene matches. The DNA of the CDR3 is TGTGCCAGCAGCTTTCGTGGCGGGAGGGGTGCCTACAATGAGCAGTTCTTC. Amino acids: CASSFRGGRGAYNEQFF.

The gene calls are TRBV20-1 and TRBJ2-5; 10 nucleotides line up with TRBD1. Germline CDR1 and CDR2: DFQATT and SNEGSKA (reference sequence). Trimming cost V 6 bases and J 5 bases; bases outside gene matches: 12. The CDR3 has 15 residues. The CDR3: CSASTGGAGVETQYF. DNA of the CDR3: TGCAGTGCATCGACAGGGGGCGCGGGAGTGGAGACCCAGTACTTC.

This clonotype was seen only a few times. This chain joins TRBV27 and TRBJ1-2; D not resolved. Trimming cost V 5 bases and J 4 bases, with 14 bases left between them. Germline assignment: CDR1 MNHEY and CDR2 SMNVEV (reference sequence). The CDR3 has 14 residues. CDR3 sequence reads: CASSPHSVTYGYTF. For the CDR3, the DNA is TGTGCCAGCAGTCCCCACAGTGTTACCTATGGCTACACCTTC.

This clonotype turned up a few times. This chain's CDR3 is CASSLLRIANYNEQFF. The CDR3 coding sequence is TGTGCCAGCTCACTCCTCCGGATTGCGAATTACAATGAGCAGTTCTTC. The V and J genes are TRBV18 and TRBJ2-1, with D hard to call. The CDR3 is 16 amino acids. The germline V and J ends were trimmed by 4 bases and 4 bases, with 17 bases remaining between them. Germline CDR1 KGHSH, CDR2 LQKENI.

V is TRBV7-8 and J is TRBJ1-2; perhaps TRBD1 as D (5 bases). V lost 1 base and J lost 1, with 16 bases in between. The CDR3 is 17 amino acids. Germline lookup yields CDR1 SGHVS and CDR2 FQNEAQ. The CDR3 DNA follows: TGTGCCAGCAGCTTAGTTACCACAGGATCCCATAACTATGGCTACACCTTC. Translated: CASSLVTTGSHNYGYTF.

This clonotype was seen repeatedly, ten times or more. The chain recombines TRBV29-1 with TRBJ1-1; D remains ambiguous. The CDR3 contains 13 residues. Germline loops: CDR1 SQVTM, CDR2 ANQGSEA. Trimming left V 4 bases short and J 5 bases short, with 14 bases between. CDR3 amino acids: CSVGLSGRTEAFF. CDR3 sequence (DNA): TGCAGCGTTGGTCTTTCCGGGAGGACTGAAGCTTTCTTT.

V is TRBV20-1 and J is TRBJ2-1, with D unclear. Trimming shortened V by 6 bases and J by 0 bases, and 18 bases separated the two germline ends. This CDR3 is built from 16 residues. The V gene's germline CDR1 is DFQATT and CDR2 SNEGSKA (reference sequence). The CDR3 nucleotides read TGCAGTGCCCAACCCATTCGGGTCAGCTCCTACAATGAGCAGTTCTTC. Translating it yields CSAQPIRVSSYNEQFF.

The CDR3 DNA sequence: TGTGCCAGCAGCCGCGAAGCGGGGGGGATCTACGAGCAGTACTTC. Amino acid sequence: CASSREAGGIYEQYF. V is TRBV4-2 and J is TRBJ2-7; TRBD2 agrees at 10 bases. V was clipped by 4 bases and J by 3 bases; unmatched bases: 6. The CDR3 has 15 residues. Germline V gene sequence: CDR1 LGHNA, CDR2 YNFKEQ.

This clonotype has only a few counts. The chain carries TRBV12-3 or TRBV12-4 and TRBJ2-5, with 8 positions matching TRBD1. Trimming removed 8 bases from V and 2 bases from J; junction bases left unmatched: 7. The CDR3 extends over 14 amino acids. CDR3 DNA: TGTGCCAGCGCCCCTCGGACAGGGCAAGAGACCCAGTACTTC. It yields the protein CASAPRTGQETQYF.

This clonotype was detected ten times or more. The rearrangement joins TRBV7-9 to TRBJ2-7; 9 nucleotides align to TRBD1. Germline CDR1 SEHNR, CDR2 FQNEAQ (reference sequence). This CDR3 is built from 15 residues. V gave up 3 bases and J gave up 2 bases; unmatched junction bases: 5. The CDR3 spells CASSFGQGLPYEQYF. DNA of the CDR3: TGTGCCAGCAGCTTCGGACAGGGGCTTCCCTACGAGCAGTACTTC.

CDR3 sequence reads: CSVGTEAFF. In DNA, the CDR3 is TGCAGCGTCGGGACTGAAGCTTTCTTT. The chain joins TRBV29-1 to TRBJ1-1; D is undetermined. CDR1 is SQVTM, CDR2 ANQGSEA, per germline. The length of the CDR3 is 9 residues. V was shortened by 6 bases and J by 5 bases, with 4 bases between the two germline ends.

This clonotype was counted between two and nine times. V usage is TRBV12-3 or TRBV12-4 and J usage is TRBJ1-1; D not resolved. This CDR3 spans 14 amino acids. With 2 bases removed from V and 1 base from J, the gap between germline ends came to 8 bases. CDR3 sequence (DNA): TGTGCCAGCAGTTTATTTGTAGGGAACACTGAAGCTTTCTTT. Translation: CASSLFVGNTEAFF.

This clonotype came up many times. This sequence joins TRBV12-3 or TRBV12-4 and TRBJ2-4, with D uncertain. The CDR3 totals 14 residues. V lost 3 bases and J lost 4, with 10 bases in between. In DNA, the CDR3 is TGTGCCAGCAGTTTTCTGGGCCCGAAAAACATTCAGTACTTC. It encodes CASSFLGPKNIQYF.

This clonotype was observed a few times. V is TRBV24-1 and J is TRBJ2-3; 8 nucleotides line up with TRBD2. Trimming took 4 bases from V and 4 from J; bases not matched to a gene: 12. The length of the CDR3 is 17 residues. Germline V gene lookup returns CDR1 KGHDR and CDR2 SFDVKD. The chain's CDR3 is CATSDRRGSGNPDTQYF. The CDR3 DNA follows: TGTGCCACCAGTGACCGCCGAGGTAGCGGGAATCCAGATACGCAGTATTTT.

This clonotype was seen repeatedly, ten times or more. This chain connects TRBV20-1 to TRBJ2-1; a weak D match, TRBD2 (6 bases). Germline V lookup: CDR1 DFQATT, CDR2 SNEGSKA (reference sequence). The CDR3 contains 14 residues. V lost 3 bases and J 5 bases, leaving 14 bases between the germline ends. CDR3 sequence reads: CSASRLAANNEQFF. The CDR3 region has the DNA TGCAGTGCTAGTCGTTTAGCGGCCAACAATGAGCAGTTCTTC.

This chain links TRBV5-6 with TRBJ2-3, with TRBD2 matching over 10 bases. J gave up 6 bases and V 4 bases, and 14 bases lay outside the gene matches. Germline V gene sequence: CDR1 SGHDT, CDR2 YYEEEE. The CDR3 covers 17 residues. The CDR3 region has the DNA TGTGCCAGCAGCCTCCGACTAGCGGGTGCAGCTGGCGATACGCAGTATTTT. Translating gives CASSLRLAGAAGDTQYF. Based on the CDR3 plus reference TRBV5-6 and TRBJ2-3, the full variable domain is DAGVTQSPTHLIKTRGQQVTLRCSPKSGHDTVSWYQQALGQGPQFIFQYYEEEERQRGNFPDRFSGHQFPNYSSELNVNALLLGDSALYLCASSLRLAGAAGDTQYFGPGTRLTVL.

The chain couples TRBV5-1 to TRBJ2-1, with D tentatively TRBD2 (6 bases). The germline V gene has CDR1 SGHRS and CDR2 YFSETQ. There are 16 residues in the CDR3. V lost 2 bases and J 7 bases, leaving 19 bases between the germline ends. The CDR3 region is CASSFWNGDGGNEQFF. In nucleotides, the CDR3 is TGCGCCAGCAGCTTTTGGAACGGAGACGGAGGGAATGAGCAGTTCTTC.

This rearrangement joins TRBV28 to TRBJ1-5, with 11 nucleotides matching TRBD1. Per the germline V gene, CDR1 is MDHEN and CDR2 is SYDVKM. Losses at the gene ends were 4 bases for V and 7 bases for J; bases not matched to a gene: 3. This CDR3 has 14 amino acids. The CDR3: CASSSGQGEQPQHF. The CDR3 nucleotides are TGTGCCAGCAGTTCGGGACAGGGGGAACAGCCCCAGCATTTT.

The V gene is TRBV3-1, the J gene TRBJ2-5; 10 nucleotides match TRBD1. Germline lookup yields CDR1 LGHDT and CDR2 YNNKEL (reference sequence). The CDR3 loop spans 14 amino acids. V lost 4 bases to trimming and J lost 7 bases; unmatched junction nucleotides: 6. Written as DNA, the CDR3 is TGTGCCAGCAGCCCGACAGGGGGCGGAGTGACCCAGTACTTC. It codes for CASSPTGGGVTQYF.

V usage is TRBV28 and J usage is TRBJ1-3; the D gene is possibly TRBD1 (6 bases). Trimming left V 9 bases short and J 0 bases short, with 15 bases between. The CDR3 is made up of 15 amino acids. Germline lookup yields CDR1 MDHEN and CDR2 SYDVKM. The CDR3 region is CARRRGSDSGNTIYF. CDR3 coding DNA: TGTGCCAGAAGGAGGGGGTCCGACTCTGGAAACACCATATATTTT.

This clonotype was counted between two and nine times. V and J are TRBV27 and TRBJ1-2, with TRBD1 identical over 10 bases. Unmatched junction bases numbered 13, after V lost 3 bases and J lost 3 bases. Germline V gene lookup returns CDR1 MNHEY and CDR2 SMNVEV (reference sequence). The CDR3 covers 18 residues. In DNA, the CDR3 is TGTGCCAGCAGTTTCGGGGCCCCGGGGACAGGGGATCACTATGGCTACACCTTC. It translates to CASSFGAPGTGDHYGYTF.

In this sample, this clonotype turned up a few times. The chain uses TRBV28 and TRBJ2-3; weak D call: TRBD2 (5 bases). CDR3 length: 17 residues. Germline V lookup: CDR1 MDHEN, CDR2 SYDVKM. V gave up 2 bases and J gave up 0 bases, with 15 bases separating them. The DNA for the CDR3 is TGTGCCAGCAGTTTACCCGAGTGGGAGTACAGCACAGATACGCAGTATTTT. This translates into CASSLPEWEYSTDTQYF.

This chain links TRBV7-3 with TRBJ2-1; tentatively, D is TRBD1 or TRBD2 (6 bases each). There are 15 residues in the CDR3. The germline V gene has CDR1 SGHTA and CDR2 FQGTGA. Between the trimmed V and J ends, which lost 1 base and 7 bases, there was a span of 14 bases. The CDR3 here is CASSLKLGGGNEQFF. CDR3 nucleotides: TGTGCCAGCAGCTTAAAATTAGGGGGAGGTAATGAGCAGTTCTTC.

Only a few counts were recorded for this clonotype. This chain connects TRBV28 to TRBJ1-2; TRBD1 aligns across 8 bases. The CDR3 loop spans 13 amino acids. The germline V gene encodes CDR1 MDHEN and CDR2 SYDVKM. J gave up 8 bases and V 4 bases, and 6 bases lay outside the gene matches. CDR3 DNA sequence: TGTGCCAGCAGTTCCGGGACAGGTCGAGGCTACACCTTC. It codes for CASSSGTGRGYTF.

This clonotype was seen repeatedly, ten times or more. V and J are TRBV28 and TRBJ2-3; TRBD2 matches 7 bases. Trimming cost V 3 bases and J 0 bases; bases outside gene matches: 3. This CDR3 comprises 15 residues. Germline assignment: CDR1 MDHEN and CDR2 SYDVKM. CDR3 region: CASSFAGVSTDTQYF. The DNA of the CDR3 is TGTGCCAGCAGTTTTGCGGGAGTTAGCACAGATACGCAGTATTTT.

This clonotype was counted at least ten times. This chain connects TRBV28 to TRBJ2-5, with D maybe TRBD1 (7 bases). Germline V lookup: CDR1 MDHEN, CDR2 SYDVKM. The CDR3 is made up of 17 amino acids. Trimming removed 4 bases from V and 1 base from J, with 19 bases in between. CDR3 residues: CASSSAGGQHFQETQYF. CDR3 in DNA: TGTGCCAGCAGTTCCGCCGGGGGACAGCACTTCCAAGAGACCCAGTACTTC.

In this sample, this clonotype turned up many times. The chain carries TRBV5-1 and TRBJ1-1; maybe TRBD1 (6 bases). Per germline, CDR1 SGHRS and CDR2 YFSETQ. The CDR3 totals 14 residues. Trimming took off 2 bases at V and 5 bases at J, with 13 bases between the two ends. The CDR3 DNA reads TGCGCCAGCAGCTTCGCGGGACAAGGTACTGAAGCTTTCTTT. The encoded protein is CASSFAGQGTEAFF.